The 32 T cell receptor beta chains given below trace back to one sample, sequenced in a study of CD4 T cell repertoires in COVID-19. Sequencing was performed with immunoSEQ multiplex PCR; in TCRdb, only in-frame clones are kept and a portion is missing. The sample holds tens of thousands of clones; 83% are singletons and the top ten take over 0.45%. The sequencing used CD4+ T cells from peripheral blood, collected after recovery from COVID-19. These receptors all come from a human donor who had COVID-19.

The V and J genes are TRBV21-1 and TRBJ2-1; the table's D call, TRBD2, was not checked against the DNA. TRBV21-1 is a pseudogene segment. The CDR3 extends over 16 amino acids. CDR3 sequence (DNA): TGTGCCAGCAGCACCCGCGGGGCAGAGGGGCACAATGAGCAGTTCTTC. This sequence encodes CASSTRGAEGHNEQFF.

This chain connects TRBV6-5 to TRBJ1-2, with TRBD1 matching over 8 bases. The CDR3 spans 13 residues. Germline CDR1 is MNHEY and CDR2 is SVGAGI. Trimming took 6 bases from V and 5 from J; bases not matched to a gene: 5. The CDR3 protein is CASRGDRNYGYTF. The CDR3 DNA reads TGTGCCAGCAGGGGGGACAGGAATTATGGCTACACCTTC.

The chain has TRBV28 and TRBJ2-7; the match to TRBD1 covers 11 bases. The CDR3 covers 16 residues. The V gene end was trimmed by 6 bases and the J gene end by 5 bases; junction bases not matched to a gene: 12. Germline V CDR1 and CDR2: MDHEN, SYDVKM. CDR3 loop: CASRRDRGGAGDEQYF. CDR3 DNA: TGTGCCAGCAGGCGGGACAGGGGGGGAGCCGGGGACGAGCAGTACTTC.

The rearrangement joins TRBV19 to TRBJ2-6; 8 bases agree with TRBD2. CDR3 length: 17 amino acids. Germline loops: CDR1 LNHDA, CDR2 SQIVND (reference sequence). The J segment lost 1 base and the V segment lost 7 bases, leaving 9 bases of the junction unmatched. The CDR3 spells CASTGTRLDSGANVLTF. The CDR3 DNA reads as TGTGCCAGTACGGGGACTAGACTTGATTCTGGGGCCAACGTCCTGACTTTC.

The chain combines TRBV2 with TRBJ1-2; 8 bases agree with TRBD1. The CDR3 is made up of 15 amino acids. V was pared by 4 bases and J by 11 bases, with 15 bases of the junction left unmatched. Germline V gene lookup returns CDR1 SNHLY and CDR2 FYNNEI. This chain's CDR3 is CASSVIGQGPRYYTF. In DNA, the CDR3 is TGTGCCAGCAGTGTGATAGGACAGGGCCCCCGTTATTACACCTTC.

This chain uses TRBV4-1 with TRBJ2-5; 8 nucleotides agree with TRBD2. V gave up 0 bases and J gave up 7 bases; unmatched junction bases: 7. Germline CDR1 reads MGHRA; CDR2 reads YSYEKL. CDR3 length: 15 amino acids. In nucleotides, the CDR3 is TGCGCCAGCAGCCAAGATCCGGGACTAGATACGACCCAGTACTTC. Its protein is CASSQDPGLDTTQYF.

This clone is a singleton in its sample. CDR3 in amino acids: CASSQIQGRATSGSQETQYF. DNA for the CDR3: TGCGCCAGCAGCCAGATTCAGGGAAGGGCAACTAGCGGGTCCCAAGAGACCCAGTACTTC. This chain uses TRBV4-1 with TRBJ2-5, with TRBD2 matching over 9 bases. This CDR3 region has 20 residues. The junction had 18 bases not matched to a gene; V was cut back by 3 bases and J by 1 base. The germline V gene has CDR1 MGHRA and CDR2 YSYEKL.

Written as DNA, the CDR3 is TGTGCCAGTGAGGGGTGGGAAGAGCTGTTTTTT. The encoded protein is CASEGWEELFF. The J gene is TRBJ2-2, the V gene TRBV6-5; TRBD1 or TRBD2 may be the D gene (5 bases each). V lost 9 bases and J 11 bases, leaving 13 bases between the germline ends. Germline lookup yields CDR1 MNHEY and CDR2 SVGAGI. This CDR3 is built from 11 residues.

The rearrangement uses TRBV18 and TRBJ2-7; D remains ambiguous. Germline V lookup: CDR1 KGHSH, CDR2 LQKENI. The CDR3 extends over 15 amino acids. Trimming took 4 bases from V and 7 from J, leaving 20 bases between them. This CDR3 reads CASSLTQETLREQYF. CDR3 DNA sequence: TGTGCCAGCTCACTAACCCAAGAGACACTACGGGAGCAGTACTTC.

The chain carries TRBV7-9 and TRBJ1-1, with unresolved D. This CDR3 has 12 amino acids. The V end was cut by 8 bases, the J end by 4 bases, with 11 bases between. Germline V CDR1 and CDR2: SEHNR, FQNEAQ (reference sequence). CDR3 DNA sequence: TGTGCCAGCGAGGCAGTATCCACTGAAGCTTTCTTT. Its protein is CASEAVSTEAFF. The whole variable domain, filled in from reference TRBV7-9 and TRBJ1-1, reads DTGVSQNPRHKITKRGQNVTFRCDPISEHNRLYWYRQTLGQGPEFLTYFQNEAQLEKSRLLSDRFSAERPKGSFSTLEIQRTEQGDSAMYLCASEAVSTEAFFGQGTRLTVV.

DNA for the CDR3: TGTGCCAGCAGCCAAGCGGGGACAGGGGGCTTTGTGAACACTGAAGCTTTCTTT. Encoded protein: CASSQAGTGGFVNTEAFF. The chain links TRBV3-1 (or the pseudogene TRBV3-2) to TRBJ1-1; 12 bases map to TRBD1. The CDR3 is made up of 18 amino acids. The junction had 6 bases not matched to a gene; V was cut back by 1 base and J by 0 bases. Germline V CDR1 and CDR2: LGHDT, YNNKEL (reference sequence).

This clone was recorded a few times. The V gene is TRBV7-9, the J gene TRBJ1-5, with D possibly matching TRBD1 (5 bases). Trimming took off 5 bases at V and 3 bases at J, with 14 bases between the two ends. This CDR3 spans 15 amino acids. The germline V gene has CDR1 SEHNR and CDR2 FQNEAQ (reference sequence). CDR3 region: CASSPSGGNNQPQHF. The CDR3 coding sequence is TGTGCCAGCAGCCCTTCTGGGGGAAACAATCAGCCCCAGCATTTT. The full variable domain, its missing parts supplied by reference TRBV7-9 and TRBJ1-5, is DTGVSQNPRHKITKRGQNVTFRCDPISEHNRLYWYRQTLGQGPEFLTYFQNEAQLEKSRLLSDRFSAERPKGSFSTLEIQRTEQGDSAMYLCASSPSGGNNQPQHFGDGTRLSIL.

The V call is TRBV2, the J call TRBJ1-5; 10 positions match TRBD1. This CDR3 region has 15 residues. The trim removed 7 bases at V and 3 bases at J, leaving 6 bases unmatched. Germline CDR1 reads SNHLY; CDR2 reads FYNNEI. The CDR3 nucleotides are TGTGCCAGCAATGCCGGGACAGGGGACAATCAGCCCCAGCATTTT. It translates to CASNAGTGDNQPQHF. The variable domain in full, completed from reference TRBV2 and TRBJ1-5, reads EPEVTQTPSHQVTQMGQEVILRCVPISNHLYFYWYRQILGQKVEFLVSFYNNEISEKSEIFDDQFSVERPDGSNFTLKIRSTKLEDSAMYFCASNAGTGDNQPQHFGDGTRLSIL.

The rearrangement joins TRBV5-1 to TRBJ2-1; D not resolved. The CDR3 extends over 14 amino acids. Germline V gene sequence: CDR1 SGHRS, CDR2 YFSETQ. Trimming shortened V by 0 bases and J by 5 bases, and 9 bases separated the two germline ends. The CDR3 sequence: CASSLDGPNNEQFF. DNA for the CDR3: TGCGCCAGCAGCTTGGATGGCCCAAACAATGAGCAGTTCTTC.

This chain uses TRBV2 with TRBJ2-7; 7 bases match TRBD1. The CDR3 totals 12 residues. Germline V lookup: CDR1 SNHLY, CDR2 FYNNEI. Trimming cost V 5 bases and J 5 bases; bases outside gene matches: 3. The CDR3 protein is CASSHRGDEQYF. DNA of the CDR3: TGTGCCAGCAGTCACAGGGGAGACGAGCAGTACTTC.

This chain joins TRBV12-3 or TRBV12-4 and TRBJ1-1; D call uncertain. Trimming cost V 7 bases and J 0 bases, with 9 bases left between them. The CDR3 totals 13 residues. CDR3 nucleotide sequence: TGTGCCAGCACCCTTGGCTTGAACACTGAAGCTTTCTTT. Translating gives CASTLGLNTEAFF.

This chain links TRBV13 with TRBJ2-3, with TRBD2 matching 10 bases. Germline V gives CDR1 PRHDT, CDR2 FYEKMQ (reference sequence). With V trimmed by 2 bases and J by 4 bases, 24 bases remained unmatched. The CDR3 runs to 22 residues. The CDR3 nucleotides are TGTGCCAGCAGCTTAAGCCCTGGTACCAGGGTAGCGGGAGGAGTGAGGGCAGATACGCAGTATTTT. The encoded protein is CASSLSPGTRVAGGVRADTQYF.

In its sample, this clone was seen once. The V gene is TRBV7-2, the J gene TRBJ2-1, with D perhaps matching TRBD2 (6 bases). Germline V CDR1 and CDR2: SGHTA, FQGNSA. This CDR3 contains 15 residues. The ends were cut back, 5 bases at V and 8 bases at J, with 19 bases in the middle. The CDR3 spells CASSMGTGGRYEQFF. For the CDR3, the DNA is TGTGCCAGCAGCATGGGGACCGGGGGACGGTATGAGCAGTTCTTC.

The chain employs TRBV6-5 and TRBJ1-1; maybe TRBD1 (6 bases). The CDR3 extends over 13 amino acids. V was cut by 4 bases and J by 1 base, with 7 bases left in between. Looked up from germline, CDR1 is MNHEY and CDR2 is SVGAGI. DNA of the CDR3: TGTGCCAGCAGTTCGACAGGGAACACTGAAGCTTTCTTT. Translation gives CASSSTGNTEAFF.

The J gene is TRBJ2-3, the V gene TRBV4-1; 7 bases are a match to TRBD1. Trimming cost V 0 bases and J 3 bases; bases outside gene matches: 9. Germline lookup yields CDR1 MGHRA and CDR2 YSYEKL. The CDR3 is 17 residues long. CDR3 nucleotide sequence: TGCGCCAGCAGCCAAGATGATGGGGACAGCTCGACAGATACGCAGTATTTT. It specifies CASSQDDGDSSTDTQYF.

The chain uses TRBV5-6 and TRBJ2-5; 8 bases align to TRBD2. This CDR3 has 18 residues. V lost 3 bases to trimming and J lost 1 base; unmatched junction nucleotides: 14. Looked up from germline, CDR1 is SGHDT and CDR2 is YYEEEE. The CDR3 protein is CASSSGGRIAGFQETQYF. DNA for the CDR3: TGTGCCAGCAGCTCCGGGGGGAGGATAGCGGGGTTCCAAGAGACCCAGTACTTC.

The rearrangement joins TRBV28 to TRBJ1-6; possible D gene TRBD1, 6 bases. Trimming took off 6 bases at V and 4 bases at J, with 16 bases between the two ends. There are 16 residues in the CDR3. Germline V gives CDR1 MDHEN, CDR2 SYDVKM. CDR3 amino acids: CASRPDRSFYNSPLHF. CDR3 coding DNA: TGTGCCAGCAGGCCCGACAGGAGTTTTTATAATTCACCCCTCCACTTT.

The V call is TRBV12-3 or TRBV12-4, the J call TRBJ1-1; 7 bases agree with TRBD1. With V trimmed by 1 base and J by 7 bases, 3 bases remained unmatched. The CDR3 is 13 residues long. The CDR3: CASSLEAGGEAFF. The CDR3 coding sequence is TGTGCCAGCAGTTTAGAGGCAGGGGGTGAAGCTTTCTTT.

CDR3 sequence reads: CASSFRQRQTGELFF. The CDR3 region has the DNA TGTGCCAGTAGTTTCAGACAACGGCAAACCGGGGAGCTGTTTTTT. The chain recombines TRBV19 with TRBJ2-2; D is ambiguous. Per germline, CDR1 LNHDA and CDR2 SQIVND (reference sequence). This CDR3 has 15 residues. V gave up 5 bases and J gave up 5 bases, with 15 bases separating them.

In this sample, this clone turned up once. V gene TRBV5-1 combines with J gene TRBJ2-7; D gene ambiguous. Looked up from germline, CDR1 is SGHRS and CDR2 is YFSETQ. Trimming removed 1 base from V and 2 bases from J, with 7 bases in between. The CDR3 has 13 residues. The CDR3 loop is CASSLNAAYEQYF. Written as DNA, the CDR3 is TGCGCCAGCAGCTTGAACGCTGCCTACGAGCAGTACTTC.

This chain uses TRBV11-2 with TRBJ2-7; 7 bases fit TRBD1. J was trimmed by 0 bases and V by 4 bases; bases with no gene match: 3. The length of the CDR3 is 14 residues. CDR1 and CDR2 from the germline V gene are SGHAT and FQNNGV. CDR3 residues: CASSSGQRSYEQYF. The DNA for the CDR3 is TGTGCCAGCAGCTCGGGACAGCGCTCCTACGAGCAGTACTTC.

The rearrangement uses TRBV4-1 and TRBJ2-5, with a possible D match to TRBD1 (5 bases). Trimming removed 5 bases from V and 2 bases from J, with 12 bases in between. The CDR3 runs 14 residues. Germline V gene sequence: CDR1 MGHRA, CDR2 YSYEKL. CDR3 sequence (DNA): TGCGCCAGCAGCTTGACTCAGGGTCAAGAGACCCAGTACTTC. Its protein is CASSLTQGQETQYF.

The V gene is TRBV6-4, the J gene TRBJ1-1; D perhaps matches TRBD1 (5 bases). There are 14 residues in the CDR3. Between the trimmed V and J ends, which lost 5 bases and 0 bases, there was a span of 10 bases. CDR1 and CDR2 (germline): MRHNA, SNTAGT. The CDR3 is CASSPGNMNTEAFF. The DNA of the CDR3 is TGTGCCAGCAGTCCAGGGAACATGAACACTGAAGCTTTCTTT.

This chain links TRBV18 with TRBJ1-1; a weak D match, TRBD1 (6 bases). This CDR3 region has 17 residues. Trimming took off 1 base at V and 3 bases at J, with 18 bases between the two ends. From germline, CDR1 is KGHSH and CDR2 LQKENI. In DNA, the CDR3 is TGTGCCAGCTCACCACAAGCATCGGGGGGCGGTTACACTGAAGCTTTCTTT. Translation: CASSPQASGGGYTEAFF.

The V and J genes are TRBV2 and TRBJ2-3; 9 nucleotides line up with TRBD1. The V gene end was trimmed by 6 bases and the J gene end by 9 bases; junction bases not matched to a gene: 16. Germline assignment: CDR1 SNHLY and CDR2 FYNNEI. This CDR3 spans 16 amino acids. The CDR3 region has the DNA TGTGCCAGCAGGGCGGGGACAGGGAGCCAGTACGGCACGCAGTATTTT. The encoded protein is CASRAGTGSQYGTQYF. Variable domain in full (rest from reference TRBV2 and TRBJ2-3): EPEVTQTPSHQVTQMGQEVILRCVPISNHLYFYWYRQILGQKVEFLVSFYNNEISEKSEIFDDQFSVERPDGSNFTLKIRSTKLEDSAMYFCASRAGTGSQYGTQYFGPGTRLTVL.

This clone has more than one count but fewer than ten. V usage is TRBV5-1 and J usage is TRBJ1-6, with 9 bases fitting TRBD1. The V gene end was trimmed by 3 bases and the J gene end by 10 bases; junction bases not matched to a gene: 8. This CDR3 has 15 amino acids. Germline V lookup: CDR1 SGHRS, CDR2 YFSETQ. The DNA of the CDR3 is TGCGCCAGCAGCTGGGGACAGGGCCTAGAATCACCCCTCCACTTT. Protein: CASSWGQGLESPLHF.

The rearrangement links TRBV30 to TRBJ1-6; TRBD1 is a possible D gene (6 bases). V was pared by 3 bases and J by 6 bases, with 12 bases between. The CDR3 sequence is 14 residues long. Germline values: CDR1 GTSNPN, CDR2 SVGIG (reference sequence). This CDR3 reads CAWRQGIANSPLHF. In DNA form, the CDR3 reads TGTGCCTGGAGGCAGGGGATTGCTAATTCACCCCTCCACTTT.